The rows below give T cell receptor beta chains drawn from one sample of a study of cytomegalovirus exposure and HLA in healthy donors. The repertoire was sequenced with immunoSEQ multiplex PCR; TCRdb's copy has only in-frame clones and lacks some. Among 250,000 to 350,000 clones listed, 87% were seen once. What was sequenced was PBMCs. These TCRs come from a woman in her twenties or thirties in good health and CMV-seropositive. Both conserved end residues are part of each CDR3. Fields, in order: clone size, V gene, J gene, D gene, CDR3 protein, CDR3 DNA. D genes are given only for firm matches. Where a row states a size, it is once, few, many or the class of an expanded clone; other rows omit it.

size: -; V: TRBV5-6; J: TRBJ1-1; D: TRBD1; CDR3: CASSLGWTGETEAFF; DNA: TGTGCCAGCAGCTTGGGTTGGACAGGGGAAACTGAAGCTTTCTTT
size: once; V: TRBV7-3; J: TRBJ2-7; D: TRBD2; CDR3: CASSPGGESYEQYF; DNA: TGTGCCAGCAGCCCGGGGGGGGAATCCTACGAGCAGTACTTC
size: few; V: TRBV11-2; J: TRBJ1-2; D: -; CDR3: CASSLAGNYGYTF; DNA: TGTGCCAGCAGCTTAGCAGGGAACTATGGCTACACCTTC
size: -; V: TRBV11-3; J: TRBJ2-2; D: -; CDR3: CASSFGPNTGELFF; DNA: TGTGCCAGCAGCTTTGGGCCGAACACCGGGGAGCTGTTTTTT
size: -; V: TRBV28; J: TRBJ2-7; D: TRBD1; CDR3: CASSYRTGHYEQYF; DNA: TGTGCCAGCAGTTATCGGACAGGACATTACGAGCAGTACTTC
size: -; V: TRBV27; J: TRBJ1-2; D: -; CDR3: CASSSRVPIYGYTF; DNA: TGTGCCAGCAGTTCCAGGGTTCCAATCTATGGCTACACCTTC
size: -; V: TRBV5-5; J: TRBJ2-7; D: TRBD2; CDR3: CASSFSLAGDGQYF; DNA: TGTGCCAGCAGCTTCTCACTAGCGGGAGATGGGCAGTACTTC
size: -; V: TRBV4-3; J: TRBJ1-1; D: -; CDR3: CASSQGLNPNTEAFF; DNA: TGCGCCAGCAGCCAGGGATTAAATCCCAACACTGAAGCTTTCTTT
size: -; V: TRBV5-1; J: TRBJ2-2; D: TRBD2; CDR3: CASSSTSVPGELFF; DNA: TGCGCCAGCAGCTCCACTAGCGTTCCCGGGGAGCTGTTTTTT
size: -; V: TRBV27; J: TRBJ2-3; D: TRBD2; CDR3: CASSSRTSGRPDTQYF; DNA: TGTGCCAGCAGTTCCCGGACTAGCGGGAGACCAGATACGCAGTATTTT
size: once; V: TRBV27; J: TRBJ2-1; D: TRBD2; CDR3: CASSEAGTSVHNEQFF; DNA: TGTGCCAGCAGCGAAGCCGGGACTAGCGTCCACAATGAGCAGTTCTTC
size: few; V: TRBV7-3; J: TRBJ2-2; D: -; CDR3: CASSPPGTGELFF; DNA: TGTGCCAGCAGCCCCCCGGGCACCGGGGAGCTGTTTTTT
size: -; V: TRBV6-5; J: TRBJ2-3; D: -; CDR3: CASSYGTADTQYF; DNA: TGTGCCAGCAGTTACGGCACGGCAGATACGCAGTATTTT
size: -; V: TRBV5-1; J: TRBJ2-7; D: -; CDR3: CASSLEGGTYEQYF; DNA: TGCGCCAGCAGCTTGGAGGGGGGAACCTACGAGCAGTACTTC
size: -; V: TRBV5-1; J: TRBJ2-3; D: -; CDR3: CASSLPPGGSTDTQYF; DNA: TGCGCCAGCAGCTTGCCCCCAGGGGGGAGCACAGATACGCAGTATTTT
size: -; V: TRBV14; J: TRBJ1-5; D: -; CDR3: CASTSRHQPQHF; DNA: TGTGCCAGCACCTCGAGACATCAGCCCCAGCATTTT
size: -; V: TRBV4-2; J: TRBJ1-1; D: -; CDR3: CASSQAADTEAFF; DNA: TGTGCCAGCAGCCAGGCAGCGGACACTGAAGCTTTCTTT
size: -; V: TRBV11-3; J: TRBJ2-3; D: TRBD2; CDR3: CASSQGRTSGVRTDTQYF; DNA: TGTGCCAGCAGCCAAGGACGGACTAGCGGTGTGAGAACAGATACGCAGTATTTT
size: -; V: TRBV19; J: TRBJ2-7; D: -; CDR3: CASSIQALYEQYF; DNA: TGTGCCAGTAGTATACAGGCCCTCTACGAGCAGTACTTC
size: -; V: TRBV4-2; J: TRBJ1-1; D: TRBD1; CDR3: CASSFPAGGMNTEAFF; DNA: TGTGCCAGCAGCTTTCCGGCAGGGGGTATGAACACTGAAGCTTTCTTT
size: -; V: TRBV27; J: TRBJ2-3; D: -; CDR3: CASSGQGLATDTQYF; DNA: TGTGCCAGCAGTGGTCAGGGGTTGGCTACAGATACGCAGTATTTT
size: -; V: TRBV2; J: TRBJ1-1; D: -; CDR3: CASSDFEGKTEAFF; DNA: TGTGCCAGCAGTGACTTTGAGGGAAAAACTGAAGCTTTCTTT
size: few; V: TRBV5-8; J: TRBJ1-1; D: -; CDR3: CASSLGRISVTEAFF; DNA: TGTGCCAGCAGCTTGGGCAGGATAAGCGTCACGGAAGCTTTCTTT
size: -; V: TRBV6-5; J: TRBJ2-1; D: TRBD1; CDR3: CASSVDRASYNEQFF; DNA: TGTGCCAGCAGTGTTGACAGGGCTTCCTACAATGAGCAGTTCTTC
size: -; V: TRBV11-2; J: TRBJ2-7; D: TRBD2; CDR3: CASSQNSLLAGNSYEQYF; DNA: TGTGCCAGCAGCCAAAATTCCCTCCTAGCGGGAAATTCCTACGAGCAGTACTTC
size: -; V: TRBV28; J: TRBJ1-1; D: TRBD1; CDR3: CASSLTTGVTEAFF; DNA: TGTGCCAGCAGTTTAACGACAGGGGTCACTGAAGCTTTCTTT
size: once; V: TRBV28; J: TRBJ1-4; D: -; CDR3: CASSLRGTGTKLFF; DNA: TGTGCCAGCAGCCTCAGGGGTACAGGGACAAAACTGTTTTTT
size: once; V: TRBV27; J: TRBJ2-3; D: TRBD1; CDR3: CASSSPGQGTDTQYF; DNA: TGTGCCAGCAGTTCCCCGGGACAGGGCACAGATACGCAGTATTTT
size: -; V: TRBV9; J: TRBJ2-1; D: TRBD2; CDR3: CASSGPVSGGGSYNEQFF; DNA: TGTGCCAGCAGCGGCCCCGTCTCGGGAGGGGGTTCCTACAATGAGCAGTTCTTC
size: -; V: TRBV5-1; J: TRBJ2-7; D: -; CDR3: CASSLVAQNYEQYF; DNA: TGCGCCAGCAGCTTGGTGGCTCAGAACTACGAGCAGTACTTC
size: -; V: TRBV4-2; J: TRBJ1-6; D: -; CDR3: CASRSGQTNSPLHF; DNA: TGTGCCAGCAGATCAGGACAGACAAATTCACCCCTCCACTTT
size: -; V: TRBV30; J: TRBJ2-2; D: -; CDR3: CAWSPKTSLGELFF; DNA: TGTGCCTGGAGTCCCAAAACTAGCCTCGGGGAGCTGTTTTTT
size: -; V: TRBV2; J: TRBJ1-4; D: TRBD1; CDR3: CASSSQGASEKLFF; DNA: TGTGCCAGCAGTTCTCAGGGGGCGAGTGAAAAACTGTTTTTT
size: -; V: TRBV27; J: TRBJ2-7; D: -; CDR3: CASSLSSIPSYEQYF; DNA: TGTGCCAGCAGTTTATCCAGTATCCCCTCCTACGAGCAGTACTTC
size: -; V: TRBV28; J: TRBJ2-7; D: TRBD2; CDR3: CASSFSGGSSYEQYF; DNA: TGTGCCAGCAGTTTCTCGGGAGGGAGCTCCTACGAGCAGTACTTC
size: -; V: TRBV6-1; J: TRBJ2-7; D: -; CDR3: CASSERRDEQYF; DNA: TGTGCCAGCAGTGAACGCCGCGACGAGCAGTACTTC
size: -; V: TRBV5-4; J: TRBJ2-2; D: TRBD2; CDR3: CASSLGPGTSGNTGELFF; DNA: TGTGCCAGCAGCTTGGGGCCCGGGACTAGCGGGAACACCGGGGAGCTGTTTTTT
size: -; V: TRBV19; J: TRBJ2-1; D: -; CDR3: CASSIDGGNEQFF; DNA: TGTGCCAGTAGTATAGACGGTGGAAATGAGCAGTTCTTC
size: -; V: TRBV7-9; J: TRBJ2-7; D: -; CDR3: CASSPRLDYEQYF; DNA: TGTGCCAGCAGCCCTAGACTAGACTACGAGCAGTACTTC
size: -; V: TRBV29-1; J: TRBJ2-1; D: -; CDR3: CSVEHRSYNEQFF; DNA: TGCAGCGTTGAACATAGGTCCTACAATGAGCAGTTCTTC
size: -; V: TRBV19; J: TRBJ1-1; D: -; CDR3: CASSIWGIEAFF; DNA: TGTGCCAGTAGTATTTGGGGGATTGAAGCTTTCTTT
size: -; V: TRBV29-1; J: TRBJ2-1; D: TRBD1; CDR3: CSADRGLYNEQFF; DNA: TGCAGCGCCGACAGGGGGTTGTACAATGAGCAGTTCTTC
size: few; V: TRBV2; J: TRBJ1-2; D: -; CDR3: CASSEGGLPRGGYTF; DNA: TGTGCCAGCAGTGAAGGGGGGCTACCAAGGGGTGGCTACACCTTC
size: once; V: TRBV28; J: TRBJ2-5; D: TRBD2; CDR3: CASSFATSGGMETQYF; DNA: TGTGCCAGCAGTTTCGCCACTAGCGGGGGGATGGAGACCCAGTACTTC
size: -; V: TRBV5-5; J: TRBJ2-1; D: TRBD2; CDR3: CASSLERGPVSSYNEQFF; DNA: TGTGCCAGCAGCTTGGAGCGGGGGCCAGTCTCGTCCTACAATGAGCAGTTCTTC
size: -; V: TRBV5-4; J: TRBJ2-5; D: TRBD2; CDR3: CASSSRTSGGKETQYF; DNA: TGTGCCAGCAGCTCTCGGACTAGCGGGGGGAAAGAGACCCAGTACTTC
size: -; V: TRBV11-2; J: TRBJ2-5; D: -; CDR3: CASSARTAFEETQYF; DNA: TGTGCCAGCAGCGCGCGGACCGCTTTTGAAGAGACCCAGTACTTC
size: -; V: TRBV7-9; J: TRBJ2-3; D: -; CDR3: CASRLEDTQYF; DNA: TGTGCCAGCAGATTAGAAGATACGCAGTATTTT
size: once; V: TRBV27; J: TRBJ2-1; D: TRBD2; CDR3: CASSQGLAGGYNEQFF; DNA: TGTGCCAGCAGCCAAGGACTAGCGGGAGGATACAATGAGCAGTTCTTC
size: -; V: TRBV7-7; J: TRBJ2-5; D: TRBD2; CDR3: CASSPDPSSGGETQYF; DNA: TGTGCCAGCAGCCCCGACCCCTCTAGCGGGGGGGAGACCCAGTACTTC
size: -; V: TRBV6-4; J: TRBJ2-6; D: TRBD1; CDR3: CASSDSFRGIGANVLTF; DNA: TGTGCCAGCAGTGACTCGTTCAGGGGGATTGGGGCCAACGTCCTGACTTTC
size: -; V: TRBV18; J: TRBJ1-5; D: -; CDR3: CASSRDSGGGNQPQHF; DNA: TGTGCCAGCTCACGAGACTCCGGGGGCGGCAATCAGCCCCAGCATTTT
size: -; V: TRBV5-1; J: TRBJ2-7; D: TRBD1; CDR3: CASSLAASGQGTEQYF; DNA: TGCGCCAGCAGCTTGGCTGCTTCGGGACAGGGGACCGAGCAGTACTTC
size: -; V: TRBV4-2; J: TRBJ1-4; D: -; CDR3: CASSQEGPAEKLFF; DNA: TGTGCCAGCAGCCAAGAGGGTCCCGCTGAAAAACTGTTTTTT
size: -; V: TRBV6-6; J: TRBJ1-1; D: -; CDR3: CASSYGRGGTGTEAFF; DNA: TGTGCCAGCAGTTACGGGAGGGGAGGGACGGGCACTGAAGCTTTCTTT
size: -; V: TRBV11-2; J: TRBJ2-2; D: -; CDR3: CASSLGPNTGELFF; DNA: TGTGCCAGCAGCTTAGGGCCGAACACCGGGGAGCTGTTTTTT
size: -; V: TRBV29-1; J: TRBJ2-3; D: -; CDR3: CSVVEQGHTDTQYF; DNA: TGCAGCGTTGTGGAACAGGGACACACAGATACGCAGTATTTT